This TCR beta chain came from a study of cytomegalovirus exposure and HLA in healthy donors. It was with 60 Vbeta and 13 Jbeta primers that the PCR ran. The protocol was immunoSEQ multiplex PCR, while the TCRdb copy is restricted to in-frame clones and leaves out a portion. This sample contains 150,000 to 200,000 clones. Details on this clone: Its antigen is not identified. In the same sample, other DNA sequences code for this CDR3.

Study-wide results and caveats: Under in vitro conditions, three CMV-associated chains were confirmed as specific for CMV antigens. What was likely a sequencing artifact was a cluster of highly shared sequence variants.

The CDR3 covers 15 residues. CDR1 SGHRS and CDR2 YFSETQ come from the germline V gene. Trimming took off 5 bases at V and 1 base at J, with 15 bases between the two ends. The receptor was isolated from a man younger than 45 in good health and CMV-seronegative. The genes are TRBV5-1 and TRBJ1-1; D call uncertain. Material for sequencing was PBMCs. The CDR3: CASSHEGGKNTEAFF. CDR3 sequence (DNA): TGCGCCAGCAGTCACGAGGGAGGGAAGAACACTGAAGCTTTCTTT.